The T cell receptor (beta chain) under discussion was sequenced for a study of blood T cell repertoires in COVID-19. Study-wide background: Acute and convalescent COVID-19 samples came from the United States, Italy and Spain.

How the authors handled the data: Quantification of nucleated cells was approximated via reference gene primer amplification. Only in-frame clones appear in the TCRdb table, and some are missing; sequencing was by immunoSEQ multiplex PCR. That table furnishes V, J and clone size, whereas the DNA furnished D and trimming. The sample holds 250,000 or so clones, approximately 80% seen once. Between the trimmed V and J ends, which lost 2 bases and 0 bases, there was a span of 11 bases. The V gene's germline CDR1 is LNHDA and CDR2 SQIVND (reference sequence). This CDR3 contains 16 residues. This chain uses TRBV19 with TRBJ2-1; D uncertain. Sequencing was done on a sample of peripheral blood. This TCR derives from a man aged 55 to 70 with acute or convalescent COVID-19. The CDR3 spells CASSILSMPSYNEQFF. CDR3 nucleotide sequence: TGTGCCAGTAGTATACTAAGCATGCCCTCCTACAATGAGCAGTTCTTC.